This passage covers 2 T cell receptor beta chains from one sample sequenced in a study of blood T cell repertoires in COVID-19. Repertoires were generated with immunoSEQ multiplex PCR, while TCRdb's copy carries only in-frame clones and drops some. The table lists some 46,000 clones, over 80% of them singletons. What was sequenced was peripheral blood. The receptors shown here come from a man aged 55 to 69 with active COVID-19.

The chain recombines TRBV7-9 with TRBJ2-7; D unclear. V shed 0 bases and J shed 2 bases, with 8 bases lying between them. Germline values: CDR1 SEHNR, CDR2 FQNEAQ (reference sequence). This CDR3 region has 14 residues. The CDR3 DNA follows: TGTGCCAGCAGCTTAGCGGGCGCAACCTACGAGCAGTACTTC. It codes for CASSLAGATYEQYF.

CDR3 sequence (DNA): TGCGCCAGCCGAAGCGGGACCCAAGAGACCCAGTACTTC. This sequence encodes CASRSGTQETQYF. The chain employs TRBV5-1 and TRBJ2-5, with 7 bases matching TRBD2. Germline values: CDR1 SGHRS, CDR2 YFSETQ. This CDR3 contains 13 residues. V lost 7 bases, J lost 1 base, and 4 bases stayed unmatched.